This T cell receptor (beta chain) was sequenced in a study of shared clonotypes between healthy human individuals. CDR1 and CDR2 (germline): SGHRS, YFSETQ. This CDR3 contains 14 residues. The germline V and J ends were trimmed by 0 bases and 4 bases, with 10 bases remaining between them. Nashville, Tennessee was home to all donors, who were Caucasian adults. Sorted-subset replicate PCRs used roughly 220 ng DNA, around 31,000 T cell genomes. TCRdb's copy holds only in-frame clones and misses some; the assay was immunoSEQ multiplex PCR. This sample has around 980,000 clones, with around 82% found just once. This clone was observed once.

The clonotype comes from a man aged 18 to 29 in good health. Some clones in this sample may be carry-over from other donors' samples. J is TRBJ2-5 and V is TRBV5-1; no reliable D call. Material for sequencing was memory CD4+ T cells from PBMCs. Subset described: CD45RA-negative fraction. CDR3 loop: CASSLEVLIETQYF. In nucleotides, the CDR3 is TGCGCCAGCAGCTTGGAGGTTTTAATAGAGACCCAGTACTTC.